A single sample is the source of the 16 T cell receptor beta chains below, sequenced in a study of T-cell reconstitution after alpha-beta-depleted transplantation in children. TCRbeta library construction was performed incorporating unique molecular identifiers. TCRdb analysed the PCR reads with MiXCR anew, one entry per CDR3 protein. The table has over 550,000 distinct CDR3 sequences, more than 9% seen once. This specimen consisted of PBMCs from the stem cell graft donor, obtained from the stem cell graft. These receptors all come from a human donor who donated a stem cell graft to a child with acute myeloid leukemia.

This clonotype was picked up a small number of times. The chain carries TRBV7-2 and TRBJ2-5, with 7 bases lining up with TRBD2. The CDR3 has 15 amino acids. V trimming: 1 base; J trimming: 1 base; junction bases outside the gene matches: 3. Germline CDR1 is SGHTA and CDR2 is FQGNSA. The CDR3 is CASSLDGRFQETQYF. The CDR3 DNA follows: TGTGCCAGCAGCTTAGACGGGAGGTTCCAAGAGACCCAGTACTTC.

This clonotype was seen more than once but under ten times. The chain couples TRBV7-3 to TRBJ2-1; D is undetermined. Looked up from germline, CDR1 is SGHTA and CDR2 is FQGTGA. The length of the CDR3 is 15 residues. Trimming cost V 3 bases and J 7 bases, with 16 bases left between them. CDR3 DNA: TGTGCCAGCAGCTTCGGTGCGGAAGGGCTTAATGAGCAGTTCTTC. This sequence encodes CASSFGAEGLNEQFF.

This chain joins TRBV7-2 and TRBJ1-2; D remains ambiguous. With 4 bases removed from V and 2 bases from J, the gap between germline ends came to 11 bases. Germline values: CDR1 SGHTA, CDR2 FQGNSA. The length of the CDR3 is 14 residues. CDR3 in amino acids: CASSSHMENYGYTF. CDR3 DNA sequence: TGTGCCAGCAGCTCCCATATGGAGAACTATGGCTACACCTTC.

This clonotype was counted many times. This chain connects TRBV5-1 to TRBJ2-2, with D perhaps matching TRBD2 (6 bases). The CDR3 length is 18 residues. Trimming left V 4 bases short and J 1 base short, with 20 bases between. Germline values: CDR1 SGHRS, CDR2 YFSETQ. Here the CDR3 reads CASSRTRWNSGNTGELFF. The CDR3 DNA sequence: TGCGCCAGCAGCCGGACTCGTTGGAATAGCGGGAACACCGGGGAGCTGTTTTTT.

The chain links TRBV20-1 to TRBJ2-1; 9 bases match TRBD2. V trimming: 0 bases; J trimming: 0 bases; junction bases outside the gene matches: 15. The length of the CDR3 is 20 residues. Germline V gene data show CDR1 as DFQATT and CDR2 as SNEGSKA (reference sequence). In nucleotides, the CDR3 is TGCAGTGCTAGAGATAGGGCTAGCGGGAACTGGGGAAGCTCCTACAATGAGCAGTTCTTC. Translating gives CSARDRASGNWGSSYNEQFF.

V is TRBV7-2 and J is TRBJ2-1; 10 nucleotides align to TRBD2. The V gene's germline CDR1 is SGHTA and CDR2 FQGNSA. The CDR3 is 16 residues long. The J segment lost 3 bases and the V segment lost 4 bases, leaving 6 bases of the junction unmatched. In DNA form, the CDR3 reads TGTGCCAGCAGCTCGACTTTAGCGGGGGGCTACAATGAGCAGTTCTTC. It codes for CASSSTLAGGYNEQFF.

The gene calls are TRBV5-1 and TRBJ1-2, with D unresolved. The V end lost 0 bases, the J end lost 3 bases, and 6 bases lay between the germline ends. This CDR3 has 13 amino acids. Germline V gene data show CDR1 as SGHRS and CDR2 as YFSETQ. This CDR3 is CASSLGVDYGYTF. For the CDR3, the DNA is TGCGCCAGCAGCTTGGGGGTGGACTATGGCTACACCTTC.

The V gene is TRBV6-1, the J gene TRBJ1-1, with TRBD1 identical over 10 bases. The CDR3 covers 14 residues. The germline V gene has CDR1 MNHNS and CDR2 SASEGT. With V trimmed by 6 bases and J by 6 bases, 7 bases remained unmatched. CDR3: CASRVDGQGAEAFF. The CDR3 nucleotides read TGTGCCAGCAGAGTAGACGGACAGGGGGCTGAAGCTTTCTTT.

The V and J genes are TRBV20-1 and TRBJ1-5, with TRBD1 matching 7 bases. The CDR3 contains 16 residues. Germline CDR1 is DFQATT and CDR2 is SNEGSKA (reference sequence). The ends lost 5 bases at V and 2 bases at J; junction bases unmatched: 12. Here the CDR3 reads CSAFDRERGGNQPQHF. In nucleotides, the CDR3 is TGCAGTGCTTTTGACAGGGAGAGAGGAGGCAATCAGCCCCAGCATTTT.

The chain joins TRBV20-1 to TRBJ2-7, with D possibly being TRBD1 (6 bases). The CDR3 has 12 residues. Germline V gene lookup returns CDR1 DFQATT and CDR2 SNEGSKA (reference sequence). With 7 bases removed from V and 5 bases from J, the gap between germline ends came to 15 bases. CDR3 nucleotides: TGCAGTGTAGATTCGGGGACAAACGAGCAGTACTTC. This encodes CSVDSGTNEQYF.

The chain links TRBV20-1 to TRBJ2-3; D possibly corresponds to TRBD1 (6 bases). The CDR3 is made up of 15 amino acids. With 6 bases removed from V and 1 base from J, the gap between germline ends came to 17 bases. Germline V CDR1 and CDR2: DFQATT, SNEGSKA (reference sequence). The CDR3 region has the DNA TGCAGTGCAAACCCAGGGGAGCGAGGCACAGATACGCAGTATTTT. Its translation is CSANPGERGTDTQYF.

This clonotype was seen many times. The rearrangement links TRBV24-1 to TRBJ1-2; weak D call: TRBD1 (6 bases). V lost 2 bases and J lost 7, with 13 bases in between. This CDR3 is built from 14 residues. CDR1 KGHDR and CDR2 SFDVKD come from the germline V gene. Here the CDR3 reads CATSDSTGFGGYTF. The DNA for the CDR3 is TGTGCCACCAGTGATTCCACAGGGTTTGGTGGCTACACCTTC.

This clonotype has a handful of counts. V is TRBV28 and J is TRBJ2-2, with D possibly called TRBD1 or TRBD2 (7 bases each). V lost 2 bases and J lost 3, with 13 bases in between. The CDR3 length is 16 residues. Germline CDR1 MDHEN, CDR2 SYDVKM. CDR3 sequence (DNA): TGTGCCAGCAGTTTAGCGGGGAGGGGGCACACCGGGGAGCTGTTTTTT. Protein sequence: CASSLAGRGHTGELFF.

This chain links TRBV20-1 with TRBJ1-2; D unclear. Trimming removed 0 bases from V and 8 bases from J, with 10 bases in between. The CDR3 totals 12 residues. CDR1 DFQATT and CDR2 SNEGSKA come from the germline V gene (reference sequence). The CDR3 reads CSARDTSRGYTF. The CDR3 region has the DNA TGCAGTGCTAGAGACACGAGTAGGGGCTACACCTTC.

V is TRBV20-1 and J is TRBJ2-7, with D hard to call. The V and J ends lost 3 bases and 5 bases respectively, with 5 bases between them. The V gene's germline CDR1 is DFQATT and CDR2 SNEGSKA (reference sequence). This CDR3 comprises 10 residues. This chain's CDR3 is CSASRDEQYF. The CDR3 nucleotides read TGCAGTGCTAGTAGGGACGAGCAGTACTTC.

This clonotype was observed at least ten times. This chain joins TRBV5-5 and TRBJ2-3; 14 bases line up with TRBD2. Germline assignment: CDR1 SGHKS and CDR2 YYEKEE (reference sequence). CDR3 length: 17 residues. With 1 base clipped from V and 6 bases from J, the junction kept 7 bases outside the gene matches. CDR3 amino acids: CASSLMTSGRAVDTQYF. The DNA of the CDR3 is TGTGCCAGCAGCTTGATGACTAGCGGGAGGGCGGTGGATACGCAGTATTTT.